This T cell receptor (beta chain) was identified during a study of shared clonotypes between healthy human individuals. General study points: Estimated richness values were generally larger in naive subsets than in memory subsets.

This clone occurred once. The antigen is not known. Measured with immunoSEQ multiplex PCR; TCRdb has only the in-frame clones, and not every one. This table has about 2.2 million clones, around 93% appearing once. Naive CD8 cells, CD45RO-negative and positively selected for CCR7, excluded terminally differentiated effector memory CD45RA+ cells. Germline loops: CDR1 SGHVS, CDR2 FQNEAQ. After removal of 5 bases from V and 4 bases from J, the junction contained 9 bases not matched to a gene. The CDR3 covers 18 residues. V and J are TRBV7-8 and TRBJ2-2; 14 bases match TRBD2. Material: naive CD8+ T cells from PBMCs. The sequence came from a man between 18 and 29 years old in good health. Some clones in this sample may be carry-over from other donors' samples. CDR3 DNA: TGTGCCAGCAGCAAATCCGGGACTAGCGGGAGCGGCACCGGGGAGCTGTTTTTT. Translation gives CASSKSGTSGSGTGELFF.